These T cell receptor beta chains were read from a single sample in a study of shared clonotypes between healthy human individuals. The data were produced by immunoSEQ multiplex PCR, yet TCRdb's version contains in-frame clones alone and is incomplete. The sample has about 2,100,000 clones; approximately 94% are singletons. The source material was naive CD8+ T cells from PBMCs. All receptors derive from a young man in good health. Some clones in this sample may be carry-over from other donors' samples. Each CDR3 is given with its conserved first and last residue. D genes are given only for firm matches. Clone size is shown for a subset of rows, as once, few, many or a class of expanded clone.

-	TRBV7-9	TRBJ2-7	-	CASSSVSTSFGSVTYEQYF	TGTGCCAGCAGCTCAGTCTCGACTAGTTTTGGTTCGGTAACCTACGAGCAGTACTTC
once	TRBV6-1	TRBJ1-4	-	CAADSPTRNEKLFF	TGCGCCGCGGACAGCCCCACGAGGAATGAAAAACTGTTTTTT
-	TRBV7-6	TRBJ2-3	-	CASSLQFSGPGLDTQYF	TGTGCCAGCAGCTTACAGTTCTCCGGTCCGGGCCTAGATACGCAGTATTTT
-	TRBV5-6	TRBJ2-1	-	CASSLRYNEQFF	TGTGCCAGCAGCTTACGGTACAATGAGCAGTTCTTC
few	TRBV25-1	TRBJ1-1	-	CASSLGRDDLWGAFF	TGTGCCAGCAGTCTTGGTAGGGACGATCTTTGGGGAGCTTTCTTT
-	TRBV9	TRBJ2-1	TRBD2	CASSASGRANNEQFF	TGTGCCAGCAGCGCTAGCGGGAGGGCTAACAATGAGCAGTTCTTC
-	TRBV9	TRBJ2-3	-	CASSDGLVPRTDTQYF	TGTGCCAGCAGCGATGGCCTCGTTCCCCGCACAGATACGCAGTATTTT
once	TRBV7-6	TRBJ2-1	-	CASSLKQGDEQFF	TGTGCCAGCAGCTTAAAACAGGGTGATGAGCAGTTCTTC
-	TRBV14	TRBJ2-7	TRBD2	CASSQVRQGGEQYF	TGTGCCAGCAGCCAAGTTCGGCAGGGAGGGGAGCAGTACTTC
-	TRBV19	TRBJ2-1	TRBD2	CASSTGRGIIYNEQFF	TGTGCCAGTAGTACCGGGCGGGGGATCATCTACAATGAGCAGTTCTTC
-	TRBV11-2	TRBJ2-1	-	CASSLGGGRVDEQFF	TGTGCCAGCAGCTTAGGAGGGGGGAGGGTCGATGAGCAGTTCTTC
-	TRBV27	TRBJ2-3	-	CASSFVGSGTDTQYF	TGTGCCAGCAGTTTCGTCGGTTCGGGCACAGATACGCAGTATTTT
-	TRBV7-9	TRBJ1-4	-	CASSFPGTNEKLFF	TGTGCCAGCAGCTTTCCAGGGACTAATGAAAAACTGTTTTTT
-	TRBV11-3	TRBJ1-3	-	CASSTGAGNTIYF	TGTGCCAGCAGTACCGGGGCCGGGAACACCATATATTTT
once	TRBV19	TRBJ1-1	-	CASSSGENLNTEAFF	TGTGCCAGTAGTTCTGGGGAGAACTTGAACACTGAAGCTTTCTTT
-	TRBV4-1	TRBJ1-1	-	CASSHVQGNTEAFF	TGCGCCAGCAGCCACGTACAAGGGAACACTGAAGCTTTCTTT
-	TRBV10-3	TRBJ1-4	-	CAISESQGPNEKLFF	TGTGCCATCAGTGAGTCGCAGGGTCCTAATGAAAAACTGTTTTTT
-	TRBV4-1	TRBJ2-3	-	CASSPTAGQRTDTQYF	TGCGCCAGCAGCCCGACCGCGGGACAACGCACAGATACGCAGTATTTT
-	TRBV5-4	TRBJ1-5	TRBD1	CASSLVDRGSNQPQHF	TGTGCCAGCAGCTTGGTAGACAGGGGGAGCAATCAGCCCCAGCATTTT
-	TRBV27	TRBJ1-2	-	CASSPYGGYGYTF	TGTGCCAGCAGTCCCTATGGGGGCTATGGCTACACCTTC
-	TRBV11-2	TRBJ2-5	TRBD2	CASSLGTSGQETQYF	TGTGCCAGCAGCTTGGGGACTAGCGGGCAAGAGACCCAGTACTTC
-	TRBV13	TRBJ2-1	-	CASSPVDSYNEQFF	TGTGCCAGCAGCCCTGTCGACAGCTACAATGAGCAGTTCTTC
-	TRBV19	TRBJ2-7	-	CASSPLALGYEQYF	TGTGCCAGTAGTCCCCTAGCGTTAGGATACGAGCAGTACTTC
-	TRBV15	TRBJ2-7	-	CATRFTEGYEQYF	TGTGCCACCAGGTTTACCGAGGGATACGAGCAGTACTTC
-	TRBV11-2	TRBJ2-1	-	CASSLAGEQFF	TGTGCCAGCAGCTTGGCGGGAGAGCAGTTCTTC
-	TRBV14	TRBJ2-3	-	CASSVGQAGSTDTQYF	TGTGCCAGCAGCGTAGGTCAGGCGGGGAGCACAGATACGCAGTATTTT
-	TRBV30	TRBJ2-5	-	CAWSTSLMGSLQETQYF	TGTGCCTGGAGTACCTCCCTTATGGGGTCCCTTCAAGAGACCCAGTACTTC
-	TRBV7-9	TRBJ2-7	-	CASSPPGQDSYEQYF	TGTGCCAGCAGTCCTCCGGGACAAGACTCCTACGAGCAGTACTTC
-	TRBV4-1	TRBJ1-4	-	CASSQDYGTAVAKLFF	TGCGCCAGCAGCCAAGATTACGGGACCGCAGTCGCAAAACTGTTTTTT
-	TRBV9	TRBJ2-7	TRBD2	CASSPGLARTYEQYF	TGTGCCAGCAGCCCGGGACTAGCGAGGACCTACGAGCAGTACTTC
-	TRBV7-6	TRBJ2-1	-	CASSLGPFEGTYNEQFF	TGTGCCAGCAGCTTAGGGCCTTTTGAGGGAACCTACAATGAGCAGTTCTTC
-	TRBV6-6	TRBJ1-1	TRBD1	CASSYLGGYTEAFF	TGTGCCAGCAGCTACCTAGGGGGCTACACTGAAGCTTTCTTT
-	TRBV5-6	TRBJ2-1	TRBD1	CASSRDRRYNEQFF	TGTGCCAGCAGCCGGGACAGGAGATACAATGAGCAGTTCTTC
-	TRBV5-1	TRBJ2-6	-	CASSLALVAYSSGANVLTF	TGCGCCAGCAGCTTGGCCCTAGTAGCGTATTCGTCTGGGGCCAACGTCCTGACTTTC
-	TRBV15	TRBJ2-5	-	CATSRGGRETQYF	TGTGCCACCAGCAGAGGAGGGAGGGAGACCCAGTACTTC
-	TRBV7-8	TRBJ2-7	TRBD1	CASSLATGAYEQYF	TGTGCCAGCAGCTTAGCTACAGGGGCGTACGAGCAGTACTTC
-	TRBV27	TRBJ2-1	-	CASSLWVGNEQFF	TGTGCCAGCAGTTTATGGGTGGGTAATGAGCAGTTCTTC
few	TRBV7-3	TRBJ2-1	-	CASSLIAGNEQFF	TGTGCCAGCAGCTTAATTGCGGGGAATGAGCAGTTCTTC
-	TRBV19	TRBJ2-6	TRBD1	CASSPRDRGGGANVLTF	TGTGCCAGTAGCCCCCGGGACAGGGGCGGTGGGGCCAACGTCCTGACTTTC
-	TRBV10-2	TRBJ2-1	TRBD2	CASSEGAYSGSRNEQFF	TGCGCCAGCAGTGAGGGGGCTTATAGCGGGAGTAGGAATGAGCAGTTCTTC
-	TRBV7-9	TRBJ2-7	-	CASSQAWDPKPYEQYF	TGTGCCAGCAGCCAAGCCTGGGACCCTAAACCCTACGAGCAGTACTTC
-	TRBV2	TRBJ2-3	-	CATRKRYTDTQYF	TGTGCCACCAGAAAACGTTACACAGATACGCAGTATTTT
-	TRBV7-3	TRBJ2-1	TRBD2	CASSLTSGSGYEQFF	TGTGCCAGCAGCTTAACCAGCGGGAGTGGGTATGAGCAGTTCTTC
-	TRBV29-1	TRBJ2-2	-	CSVFKGDTGELFF	TGCAGCGTGTTTAAGGGTGACACCGGGGAGCTGTTTTTT
-	TRBV11-2	TRBJ2-7	TRBD2	CASSLSSGLAVYEQYF	TGTGCCAGCAGCTTAAGTTCGGGACTAGCGGTCTACGAGCAGTACTTC